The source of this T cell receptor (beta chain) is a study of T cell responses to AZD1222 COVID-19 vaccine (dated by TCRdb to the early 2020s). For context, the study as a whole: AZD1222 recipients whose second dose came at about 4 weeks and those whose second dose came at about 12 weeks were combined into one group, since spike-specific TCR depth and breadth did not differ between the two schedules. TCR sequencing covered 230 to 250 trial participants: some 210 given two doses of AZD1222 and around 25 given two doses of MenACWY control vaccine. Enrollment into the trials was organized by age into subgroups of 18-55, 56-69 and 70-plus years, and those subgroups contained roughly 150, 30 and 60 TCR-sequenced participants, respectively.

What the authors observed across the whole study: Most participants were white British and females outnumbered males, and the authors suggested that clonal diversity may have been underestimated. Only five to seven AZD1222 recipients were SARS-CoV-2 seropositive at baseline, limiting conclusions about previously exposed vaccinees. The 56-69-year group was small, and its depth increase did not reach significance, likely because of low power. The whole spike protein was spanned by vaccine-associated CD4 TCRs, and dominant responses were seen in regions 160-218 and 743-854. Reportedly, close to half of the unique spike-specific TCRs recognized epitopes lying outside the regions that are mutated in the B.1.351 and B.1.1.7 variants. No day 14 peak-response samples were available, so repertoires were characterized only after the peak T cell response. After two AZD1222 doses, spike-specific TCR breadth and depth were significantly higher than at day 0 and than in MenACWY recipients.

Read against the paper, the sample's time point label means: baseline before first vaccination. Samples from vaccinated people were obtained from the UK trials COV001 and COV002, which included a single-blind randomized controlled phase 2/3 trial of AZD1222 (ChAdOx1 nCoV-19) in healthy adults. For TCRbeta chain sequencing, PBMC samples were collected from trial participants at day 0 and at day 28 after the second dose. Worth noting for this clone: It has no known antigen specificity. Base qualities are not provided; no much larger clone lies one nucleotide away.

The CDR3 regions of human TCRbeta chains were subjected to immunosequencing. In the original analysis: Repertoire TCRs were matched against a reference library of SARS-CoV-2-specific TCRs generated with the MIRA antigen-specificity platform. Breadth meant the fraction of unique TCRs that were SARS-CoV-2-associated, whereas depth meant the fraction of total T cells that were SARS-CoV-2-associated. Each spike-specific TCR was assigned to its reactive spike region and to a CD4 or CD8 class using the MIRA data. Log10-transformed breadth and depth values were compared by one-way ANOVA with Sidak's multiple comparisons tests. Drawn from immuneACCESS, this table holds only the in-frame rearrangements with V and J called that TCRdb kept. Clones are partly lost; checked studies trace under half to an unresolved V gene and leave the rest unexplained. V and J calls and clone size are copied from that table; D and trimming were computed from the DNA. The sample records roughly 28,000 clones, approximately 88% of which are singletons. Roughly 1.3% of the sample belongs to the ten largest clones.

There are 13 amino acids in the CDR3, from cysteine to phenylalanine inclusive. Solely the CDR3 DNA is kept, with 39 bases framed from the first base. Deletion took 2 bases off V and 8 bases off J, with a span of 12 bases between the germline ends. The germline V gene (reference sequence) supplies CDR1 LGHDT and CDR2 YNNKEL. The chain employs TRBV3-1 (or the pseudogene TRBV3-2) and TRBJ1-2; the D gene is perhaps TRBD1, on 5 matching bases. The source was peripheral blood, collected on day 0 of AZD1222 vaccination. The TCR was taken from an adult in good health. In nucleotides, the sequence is TGTGCCAGCAGCCAATCTCAGGGTGTAGGCTACACCTTC. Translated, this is CASSQSQGVGYTF.